Below are 23 T cell receptor beta chains sequenced from a single sample in a study of T cells in Graves' hyperthyroidism and ophthalmopathy (dated by TCRdb to the late 2010s). Preparation of the library involved multiplex PCR. Sequencer: Illumina HiSeq 2000. The TCR beta CDR3 regions were amplified from RNA transcripts. The TCR CDR3 was subjected to a first round of RT-PCR using the HTBI primer set and the Qiagen OneStep RT-PCR kit. TCRdb redid the processing of the public reads, applying fastp at Q25 and MiXCR, and retained in-frame beta chains. Identical CDR3 protein sequences are pooled into one entry, listed with their most common genes and DNA. The sample profile shows about 620,000 distinct CDR3 sequences; around 16% of them were found once. Clones ranked in the top ten supply over 3.5% of the sample. The specimen was blood. The receptors originated from a woman aged 30 to 39 with Graves' hyperthyroidism.

This clonotype was recorded at least ten times. The chain combines TRBV11-1 with TRBJ2-5; 10 nucleotides align to TRBD2. The V and J ends lost 3 bases and 7 bases, in that order; junction bases with no gene match: 14. Germline V lookup: CDR1 SGHAT, CDR2 FQDESV (reference sequence). This CDR3 region has 17 residues. This CDR3 reads CASSFASGLATPGTQYF. CDR3 sequence (DNA): TGTGCCAGCAGCTTCGCCTCGGGACTAGCGACTCCTGGGACCCAGTACTTC. The full variable domain, in which reference TRBV11-1 and TRBJ2-5 provide the parts outside the CDR3, is EAEVAQSPRYKITEKSQAVAFWCDPISGHATLYWYRQILGQGPELLVQFQDESVVDDSQLPKDRFSAERLKGVDSTLKIQPAELGDSAMYLCASSFASGLATPGTQYFGPGTRLLVL.

In this sample, this clonotype turned up many times. The CDR3 protein is CSGDGGSHHYEQYF. The CDR3 DNA reads as TGCAGTGGAGACGGCGGGAGCCATCACTACGAGCAGTACTTC. This rearrangement joins TRBV20-1 to TRBJ2-7; TRBD2 aligns across 7 bases. This CDR3 is built from 14 residues. CDR1 is DFQATT and CDR2 is SNEGSKA in the germline V gene (reference sequence). Unmatched junction bases numbered 12, after V lost 7 bases and J lost 3 bases.

This chain connects TRBV5-1 to TRBJ1-1; perhaps TRBD1 as D (6 bases). Germline-derived CDR1 and CDR2 are SGHRS and YFSETQ. V shed 8 bases and J shed 5 bases, with 22 bases lying between them. The CDR3 length is 15 residues. The DNA of the CDR3 is TGCGCCAGTCTAAGTATGGGGGGGCGAGATACTGAAGCTTTCTTT. It codes for CASLSMGGRDTEAFF.

This clonotype was picked up many times. The genes are TRBV27 and TRBJ1-5; possibly TRBD1 for D (6 bases). The CDR3 length is 16 residues. V was clipped by 4 bases and J by 4 bases, with 17 bases between them. The germline V gene encodes CDR1 MNHEY and CDR2 SMNVEV (reference sequence). This chain's CDR3 is CASSSLRQDKNQPQHF. The CDR3 nucleotides are TGTGCCAGCAGTTCCCTTCGACAGGATAAAAATCAGCCCCAGCATTTT.

This clonotype was observed at least ten times. V gene TRBV11-2 combines with J gene TRBJ2-4; 13 nucleotides match TRBD2. V lost 5 bases to trimming and J lost 6 bases; unmatched junction nucleotides: 4. This CDR3 spans 15 amino acids. Germline V gene sequence: CDR1 SGHAT, CDR2 FQNNGV. DNA of the CDR3: TGTGCCAGCAGCCAACTAGCGGGAGGGCCAAACATTCAGTACTTC. Translated, it gives CASSQLAGGPNIQYF.

This clonotype turned up a few times. The rearrangement links TRBV7-9 to TRBJ2-3; perhaps TRBD2 as D (5 bases). Germline V lookup: CDR1 SEHNR, CDR2 FQNEAQ (reference sequence). There are 17 residues in the CDR3. The V gene lost 2 bases and the J gene lost 2 bases, with 17 bases spanning the gap. CDR3 nucleotide sequence: TGTGCCAGCAGCTTAAGACCGCAGCGGTCGAACACAGATACGCAGTATTTT. Protein product: CASSLRPQRSNTDTQYF.

This clonotype has ten or more counts. This sequence joins TRBV11-3 and TRBJ2-7; TRBD2 agrees at 8 bases. Germline V gene lookup returns CDR1 SGHNT and CDR2 YENEEA. The ends lost 2 bases at V and 7 bases at J; junction bases unmatched: 7. The CDR3 has 14 amino acids. Here the CDR3 DNA reads TGTGCCAGCAGCTTACGGGAGGGACGCGAAGAGCAGTACTTC. As protein: CASSLREGREEQYF.

The sample holds many counts of this clonotype. This sequence joins TRBV5-1 and TRBJ2-7; D is possibly TRBD2 (5 bases). This CDR3 has 15 amino acids. Germline V CDR1 and CDR2: SGHRS, YFSETQ. Trimming removed 0 bases from V and 2 bases from J, with 12 bases in between. CDR3 nucleotide sequence: TGCGCCAGCAGCTTGGACACTAGTGTGACCTACGAGCAGTACTTC. Its translation: CASSLDTSVTYEQYF.

The chain carries TRBV4-1 and TRBJ1-4; D is ambiguous. The CDR3 loop spans 13 amino acids. CDR1 and CDR2 from the germline V gene are MGHRA and YSYEKL. Trimming took 2 bases from V and 7 from J, leaving 8 bases between them. The CDR3 DNA is TGCGCCAGCAGCCAATTTGAGGCTGAAAAACTGTTTTTT. Translation gives CASSQFEAEKLFF.

This clonotype was detected many times. V gene TRBV20-1 combines with J gene TRBJ2-1; weak D call: TRBD2 (6 bases). V shed 8 bases and J shed 4 bases, with 9 bases lying between them. CDR1 and CDR2 from the germline V gene are DFQATT and SNEGSKA (reference sequence). The CDR3 sequence is 11 residues long. CDR3 in DNA: TGCAGTCCGGGGAGGTACAATGAGCAGTTCTTC. Amino acid sequence: CSPGRYNEQFF.

The rearrangement uses TRBV29-1 and TRBJ1-1, with TRBD1 matching over 7 bases. Germline assignment: CDR1 SQVTM and CDR2 ANQGSEA. CDR3 length: 14 amino acids. V shed 3 bases, J shed 4 bases, and the junction held 8 bases outside the gene matches. CDR3 coding DNA: TGCAGCGTTGACGGGGGGGGGGACAGCACTGAAGCTTTCTTT. Protein product: CSVDGGGDSTEAFF.

The rearrangement joins TRBV20-1 to TRBJ2-3; D remains ambiguous. The CDR3 has 13 residues. Germline lookup yields CDR1 DFQATT and CDR2 SNEGSKA (reference sequence). V gave up 2 bases and J gave up 2 bases, with 8 bases separating them. Here the CDR3 reads CSARFQVTDTQYF. CDR3 nucleotides: TGCAGTGCTAGATTTCAAGTCACAGATACGCAGTATTTT.

The sample holds a few counts of this clonotype. The CDR3 bases are TGTGCCAGCTCAATAGCGGGAGGTCCTGGATCCGGGGAGCTGTTTTTT. This gives the protein CASSIAGGPGSGELFF. V gene TRBV18 combines with J gene TRBJ2-2, with TRBD2 matching 10 bases. In germline, CDR1 is KGHSH, CDR2 LQKENI. The V and J ends lost 5 bases and 6 bases, in that order; junction bases with no gene match: 9. The CDR3 contains 16 residues.

The table lists this clonotype with a few counts. CDR3 nucleotides: TGTGCCAGCAGTAGACAGACCTCCTACGAGCAGTACTTC. This gives the protein CASSRQTSYEQYF. The rearrangement links TRBV27 to TRBJ2-7; perhaps TRBD1 as D (5 bases). Germline-derived CDR1 and CDR2 are MNHEY and SMNVEV (reference sequence). V was clipped by 5 bases and J by 0 bases, with 8 bases between them. CDR3 length: 13 amino acids.

This clonotype has just a few counts. The CDR3 sequence is CSASFRDYGYTF. The DNA of the CDR3 is TGCAGTGCTAGCTTCAGGGATTATGGCTACACCTTC. The chain employs TRBV20-1 and TRBJ1-2; TRBD1 is a possible D gene (5 bases). This CDR3 has 12 amino acids. Germline V CDR1 and CDR2: DFQATT, SNEGSKA (reference sequence). V lost 3 bases to trimming and J lost 5 bases, with 10 bases between them.

The V gene is TRBV11-2, the J gene TRBJ1-2, with D hard to call. Germline assignment: CDR1 SGHAT and CDR2 FQNNGV. This CDR3 comprises 13 residues. Between the trimmed V and J ends, which lost 4 bases and 7 bases, there was a span of 13 bases. DNA for the CDR3: TGTGCCAGCAGCTCGATTAACAGATCTGGCTACACCTTC. This codes for CASSSINRSGYTF.

This clonotype was seen only a few times. The V gene is TRBV5-4, the J gene TRBJ2-3; 12 bases agree with TRBD2. The germline gives CDR1 SGHNT, CDR2 YYREEE (reference sequence). This CDR3 region has 16 residues. After removal of 1 base from V and 4 bases from J, the junction contained 4 bases not matched to a gene. CDR3: CASSLPLAGGPDTQYF. CDR3 DNA: TGTGCCAGCAGCTTGCCGCTAGCGGGAGGGCCAGATACGCAGTATTTT.

The chain employs TRBV20-1 and TRBJ2-1; the match to TRBD1 covers 7 bases. V was clipped by 4 bases and J by 5 bases; unmatched bases: 8. CDR3 length equals 14 residues. The V gene's germline CDR1 is DFQATT and CDR2 SNEGSKA (reference sequence). This chain's CDR3 is CSATRQGTNNEQFF. The CDR3 nucleotides read TGCAGTGCTACAAGACAGGGAACTAACAATGAGCAGTTCTTC.

Regarding this clonotype: A much more abundant neighbour one base away suggests this may be a read error. The V call is TRBV30, the J call TRBJ1-5; D unresolved. Germline lookup yields CDR1 GTSNPN and CDR2 SVGIG (reference sequence). The CDR3 totals 13 residues. V was cut by 2 bases and J by 3 bases, with 8 bases left in between. CDR3 sequence (DNA): TGTGCCTGGAGTTACATGGTCAATCAGCCCCAGCATTTT. This encodes CAWSYMVNQPQHF.

This rearrangement joins TRBV20-1 to TRBJ2-2; 12 bases are a match to TRBD2. Germline V gene sequence: CDR1 DFQATT, CDR2 SNEGSKA (reference sequence). V dropped 0 bases and J dropped 3; count of bases not matched to a gene: 2. The CDR3 is 16 amino acids. Written as DNA, the CDR3 is TGCAGTGCTAGAGACCTAGCGGGGGGGCACACCGGGGAGCTGTTTTTT. It yields the protein CSARDLAGGHTGELFF.

V gene TRBV11-1 combines with J gene TRBJ2-7, with D maybe TRBD2 (5 bases). The germline gives CDR1 SGHAT, CDR2 FQDESV (reference sequence). Trimming pared 2 bases from V and 7 bases from J, leaving 24 bases between. This CDR3 has 17 residues. As DNA, the CDR3 is TGTGCCAGCAGCTTATCTAAGGTCTCGGCAGGACTGGGGGAGCAGTACTTC. Translating gives CASSLSKVSAGLGEQYF.

This clonotype was observed many times. The chain couples TRBV29-1 to TRBJ2-7; D tentatively reads TRBD1 or TRBD2 (5 bases each). The CDR3 is 14 amino acids. With 6 bases removed from V and 2 bases from J, the gap between germline ends came to 17 bases. Germline V gene sequence: CDR1 SQVTM, CDR2 ANQGSEA. The CDR3, as DNA: TGCAGCGTCCAAGTAGGGACGGCCCCCTACGAGCAGTACTTC. Protein sequence: CSVQVGTAPYEQYF.

In its sample, this clonotype was seen many times. The chain is built from TRBV28 and TRBJ2-5; D is unresolved. This CDR3 region has 21 residues. With 4 bases removed from V and 5 bases from J, the gap between germline ends came to 35 bases. The V gene's germline CDR1 is MDHEN and CDR2 SYDVKM. This CDR3 is CASSWPRRKPFLISISETQYF. The CDR3 coding sequence is TGTGCCAGCAGTTGGCCCCGTAGAAAACCGTTCTTGATCTCGATATCGGAGACCCAGTACTTC.